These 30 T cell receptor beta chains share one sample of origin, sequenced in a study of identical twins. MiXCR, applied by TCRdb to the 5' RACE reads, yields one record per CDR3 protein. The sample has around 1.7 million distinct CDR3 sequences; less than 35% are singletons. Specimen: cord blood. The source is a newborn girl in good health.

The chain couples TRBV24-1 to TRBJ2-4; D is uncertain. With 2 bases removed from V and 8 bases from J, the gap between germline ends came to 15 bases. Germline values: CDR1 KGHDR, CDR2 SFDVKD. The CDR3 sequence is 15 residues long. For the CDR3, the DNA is TGTGCCACCAGTGATTCGGCCAGTTTCAGCGACATTCAGTACTTC. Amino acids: CATSDSASFSDIQYF.

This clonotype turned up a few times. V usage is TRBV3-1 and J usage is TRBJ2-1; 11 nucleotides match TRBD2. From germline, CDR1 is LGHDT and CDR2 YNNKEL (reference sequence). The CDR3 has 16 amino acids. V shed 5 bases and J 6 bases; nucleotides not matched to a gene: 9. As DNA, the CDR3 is TGTGCCAGCAGCTTCCCGACTAGCGGGACAACCAATGAGCAGTTCTTC. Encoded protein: CASSFPTSGTTNEQFF.

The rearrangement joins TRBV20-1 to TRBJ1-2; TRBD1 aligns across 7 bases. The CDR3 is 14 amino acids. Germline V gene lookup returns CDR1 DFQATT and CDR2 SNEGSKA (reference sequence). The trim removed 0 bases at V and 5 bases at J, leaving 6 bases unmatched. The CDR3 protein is CSARDSGRGYGYTF. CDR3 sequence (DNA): TGCAGTGCTAGAGATAGCGGCAGGGGGTATGGCTACACCTTC.

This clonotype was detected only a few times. This chain's CDR3 is CASSRGTGGKNTEAFF. In DNA form, the CDR3 reads TGCGCCAGCAGCCGAGGGACAGGGGGAAAGAACACTGAAGCTTTCTTT. The V and J genes are TRBV4-1 and TRBJ1-1, with TRBD1 matching over 11 bases. Germline lookup yields CDR1 MGHRA and CDR2 YSYEKL. This CDR3 comprises 16 residues. Trimming at V came to 4 bases and at J to 1 base, leaving 5 bases not matched to a gene.

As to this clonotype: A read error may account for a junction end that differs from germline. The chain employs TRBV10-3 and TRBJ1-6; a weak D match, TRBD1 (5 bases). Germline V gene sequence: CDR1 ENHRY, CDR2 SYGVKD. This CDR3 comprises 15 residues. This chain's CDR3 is CASSENTGLNSPLHF. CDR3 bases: TGTGCCAGCAGTGAGAATACAGGACTAAATTCACCCCTCCACTTT.

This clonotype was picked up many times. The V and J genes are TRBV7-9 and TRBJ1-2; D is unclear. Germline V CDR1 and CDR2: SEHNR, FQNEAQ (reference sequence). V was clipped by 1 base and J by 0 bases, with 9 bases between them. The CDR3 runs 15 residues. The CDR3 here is CASSLGELSNYGYTF. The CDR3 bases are TGTGCCAGCAGCTTAGGGGAGCTTTCTAACTATGGCTACACCTTC.

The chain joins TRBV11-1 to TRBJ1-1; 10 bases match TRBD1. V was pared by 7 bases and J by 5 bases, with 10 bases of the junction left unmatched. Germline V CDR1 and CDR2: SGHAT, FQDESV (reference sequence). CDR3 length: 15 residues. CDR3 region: CASMGMTGGLTEAFF. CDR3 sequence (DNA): TGTGCCAGCATGGGTATGACAGGGGGCTTAACTGAAGCTTTCTTT. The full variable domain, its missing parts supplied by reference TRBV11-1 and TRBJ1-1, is EAEVAQSPRYKITEKSQAVAFWCDPISGHATLYWYRQILGQGPELLVQFQDESVVDDSQLPKDRFSAERLKGVDSTLKIQPAELGDSAMYLCASMGMTGGLTEAFFGQGTRLTVV.

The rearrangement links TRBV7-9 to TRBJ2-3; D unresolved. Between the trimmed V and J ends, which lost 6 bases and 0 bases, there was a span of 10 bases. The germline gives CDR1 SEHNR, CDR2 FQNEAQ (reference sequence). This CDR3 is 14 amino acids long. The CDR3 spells CASSGQTSTDTQYF. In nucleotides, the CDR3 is TGTGCCAGCAGTGGCCAGACTAGCACAGATACGCAGTATTTT.

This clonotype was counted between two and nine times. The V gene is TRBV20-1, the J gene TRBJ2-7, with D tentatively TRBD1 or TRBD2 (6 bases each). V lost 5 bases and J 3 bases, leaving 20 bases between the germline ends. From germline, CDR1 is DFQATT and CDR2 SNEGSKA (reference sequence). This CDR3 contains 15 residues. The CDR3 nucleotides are TGCAGTGCTCCCGCTGGACAGAAGGGACTCTACGAGCAGTACTTC. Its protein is CSAPAGQKGLYEQYF.

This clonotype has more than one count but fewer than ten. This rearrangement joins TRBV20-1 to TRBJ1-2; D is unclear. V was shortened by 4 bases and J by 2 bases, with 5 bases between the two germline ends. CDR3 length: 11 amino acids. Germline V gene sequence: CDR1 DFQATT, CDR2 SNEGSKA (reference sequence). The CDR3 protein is CSATDNYGYTF. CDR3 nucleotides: TGCAGTGCTACCGACAACTATGGCTACACCTTC.

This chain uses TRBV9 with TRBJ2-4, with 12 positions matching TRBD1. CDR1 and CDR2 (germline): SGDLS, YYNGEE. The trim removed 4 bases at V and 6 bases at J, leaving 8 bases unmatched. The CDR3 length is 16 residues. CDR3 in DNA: TGTGCCAGCAGCCCGGGGACAGGGGGCAGGAGAAACATTCAGTACTTC. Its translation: CASSPGTGGRRNIQYF.

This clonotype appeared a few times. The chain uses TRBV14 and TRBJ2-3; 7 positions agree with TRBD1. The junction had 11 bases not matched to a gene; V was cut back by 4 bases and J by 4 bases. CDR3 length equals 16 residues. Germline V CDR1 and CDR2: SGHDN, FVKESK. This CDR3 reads CASSPRQGQIPDTQYF. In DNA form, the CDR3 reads TGTGCCAGCAGCCCCCGACAGGGACAAATCCCAGATACGCAGTATTTT.

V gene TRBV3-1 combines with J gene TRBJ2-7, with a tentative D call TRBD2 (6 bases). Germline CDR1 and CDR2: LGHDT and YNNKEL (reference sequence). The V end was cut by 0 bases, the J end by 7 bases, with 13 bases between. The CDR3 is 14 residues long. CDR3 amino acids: CASSQDHRLGEQYF. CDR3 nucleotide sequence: TGTGCCAGCAGCCAAGACCATAGACTAGGAGAGCAGTACTTC.

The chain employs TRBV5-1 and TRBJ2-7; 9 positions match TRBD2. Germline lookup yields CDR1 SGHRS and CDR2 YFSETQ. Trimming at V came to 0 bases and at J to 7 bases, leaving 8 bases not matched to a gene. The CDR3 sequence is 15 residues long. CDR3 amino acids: CASSLGLADSNEQYF. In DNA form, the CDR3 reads TGCGCCAGCAGCTTGGGACTAGCGGACTCCAATGAGCAGTACTTC.

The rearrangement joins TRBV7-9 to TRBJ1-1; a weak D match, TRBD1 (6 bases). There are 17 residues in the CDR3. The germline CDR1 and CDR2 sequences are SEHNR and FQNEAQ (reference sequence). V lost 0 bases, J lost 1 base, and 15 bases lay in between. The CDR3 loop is CASSLAPHRVSNTEAFF. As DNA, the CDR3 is TGTGCCAGCAGCTTAGCACCTCACAGGGTCTCGAACACTGAAGCTTTCTTT.

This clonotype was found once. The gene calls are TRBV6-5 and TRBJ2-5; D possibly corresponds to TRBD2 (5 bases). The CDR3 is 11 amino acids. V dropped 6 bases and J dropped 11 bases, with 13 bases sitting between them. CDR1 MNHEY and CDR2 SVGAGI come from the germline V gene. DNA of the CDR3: TGTGCCAGCAGCTCCCATACGGGGCAGTACTTC. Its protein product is CASSSHTGQYF.

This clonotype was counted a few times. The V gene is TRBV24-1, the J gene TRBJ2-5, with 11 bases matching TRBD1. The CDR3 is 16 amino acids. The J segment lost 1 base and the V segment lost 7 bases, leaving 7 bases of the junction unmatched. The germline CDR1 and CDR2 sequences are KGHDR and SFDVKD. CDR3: CATSGGGTGGQETQYF. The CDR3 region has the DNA TGTGCCACCAGCGGGGGAGGGACAGGGGGCCAAGAGACCCAGTACTTC.

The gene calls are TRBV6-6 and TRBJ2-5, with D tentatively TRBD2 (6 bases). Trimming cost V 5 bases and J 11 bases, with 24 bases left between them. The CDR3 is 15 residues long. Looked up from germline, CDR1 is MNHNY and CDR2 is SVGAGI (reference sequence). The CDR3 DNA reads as TGTGCCAGCAGTAGTCCGGGACTCCTCTGGAATGAGCAGTACTTC. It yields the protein CASSSPGLLWNEQYF.

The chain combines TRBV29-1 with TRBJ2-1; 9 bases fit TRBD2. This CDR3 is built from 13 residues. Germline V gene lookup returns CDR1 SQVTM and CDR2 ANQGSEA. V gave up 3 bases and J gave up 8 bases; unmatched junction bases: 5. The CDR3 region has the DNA TGCAGCGTTGAGGCGGGGGGGGTCGATGAGCAGTTCTTC. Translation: CSVEAGGVDEQFF.

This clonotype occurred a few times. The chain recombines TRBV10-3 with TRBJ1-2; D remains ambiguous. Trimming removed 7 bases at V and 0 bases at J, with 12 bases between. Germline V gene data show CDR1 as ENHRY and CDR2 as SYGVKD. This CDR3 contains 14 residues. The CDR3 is CAITEGVSNYGYTF. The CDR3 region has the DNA TGTGCCATCACCGAGGGCGTTTCTAACTATGGCTACACCTTC.

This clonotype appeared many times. The CDR3 here is CSARKGVGNIQYF. CDR3 DNA: TGCAGTGCTAGAAAGGGGGTGGGAAACATTCAGTACTTC. The V and J genes are TRBV20-1 and TRBJ2-4; perhaps TRBD1 as D (6 bases). CDR3 length: 13 residues. The germline V and J ends were trimmed by 2 bases and 6 bases, with 11 bases remaining between them. Germline V gene data show CDR1 as DFQATT and CDR2 as SNEGSKA (reference sequence).

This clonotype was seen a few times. The CDR3 loop is CSVERQGWQNTEAFF. Written as DNA, the CDR3 is TGCAGCGTTGAACGACAGGGGTGGCAGAACACTGAAGCTTTCTTT. This chain joins TRBV29-1 and TRBJ1-1, with 8 bases matching TRBD1. The CDR3 contains 15 residues. Germline V lookup: CDR1 SQVTM, CDR2 ANQGSEA. Trimming removed 2 bases from V and 1 base from J; junction bases left unmatched: 6.

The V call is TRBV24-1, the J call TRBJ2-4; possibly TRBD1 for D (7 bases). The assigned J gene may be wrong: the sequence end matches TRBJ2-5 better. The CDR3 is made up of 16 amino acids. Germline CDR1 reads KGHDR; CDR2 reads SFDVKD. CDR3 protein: CATSERGAGGSETQYF. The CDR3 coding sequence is TGTGCCACCAGTGAAAGGGGGGCAGGGGGGTCAGAGACCCAGTACTTC.

In DNA, the CDR3 is TGTGCCAGCAGCCGTCCACTCCTAGCGGAAGAGACCCAGTACTTC. It translates to CASSRPLLAEETQYF. The genes are TRBV11-1 and TRBJ2-5; TRBD2 aligns across 7 bases. The CDR3 totals 15 residues. Per germline, CDR1 SGHAT and CDR2 FQDESV (reference sequence). The J segment lost 3 bases and the V segment lost 5 bases, leaving 9 bases of the junction unmatched.

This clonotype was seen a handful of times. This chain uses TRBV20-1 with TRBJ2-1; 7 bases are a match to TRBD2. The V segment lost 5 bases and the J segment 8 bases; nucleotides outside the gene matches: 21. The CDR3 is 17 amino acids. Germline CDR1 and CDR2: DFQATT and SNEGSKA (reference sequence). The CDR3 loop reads CSARSYLGGRGFDEQFF. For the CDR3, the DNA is TGCAGTGCTCGATCCTACCTTGGCGGGAGAGGCTTTGATGAGCAGTTCTTC.

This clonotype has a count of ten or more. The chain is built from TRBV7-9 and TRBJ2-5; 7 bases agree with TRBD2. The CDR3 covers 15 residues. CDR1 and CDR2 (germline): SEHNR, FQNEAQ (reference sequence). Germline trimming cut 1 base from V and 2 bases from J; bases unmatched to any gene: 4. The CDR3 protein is CASSLGLADQETQYF. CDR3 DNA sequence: TGTGCCAGCAGCTTAGGACTAGCTGATCAAGAGACCCAGTACTTC.

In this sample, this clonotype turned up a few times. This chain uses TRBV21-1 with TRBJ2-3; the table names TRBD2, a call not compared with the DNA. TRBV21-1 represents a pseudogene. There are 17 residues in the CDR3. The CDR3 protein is CASSKDGREGPTDTQYF. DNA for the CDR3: TGTGCCAGCAGCAAAGATGGTCGGGAGGGGCCCACAGATACGCAGTATTTT.

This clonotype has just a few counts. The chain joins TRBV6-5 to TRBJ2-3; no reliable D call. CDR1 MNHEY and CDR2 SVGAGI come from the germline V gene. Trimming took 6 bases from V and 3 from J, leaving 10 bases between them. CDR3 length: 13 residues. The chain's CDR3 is CASRSVRTDTQYF. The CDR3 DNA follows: TGTGCCAGCAGATCGGTGCGAACAGATACGCAGTATTTT.

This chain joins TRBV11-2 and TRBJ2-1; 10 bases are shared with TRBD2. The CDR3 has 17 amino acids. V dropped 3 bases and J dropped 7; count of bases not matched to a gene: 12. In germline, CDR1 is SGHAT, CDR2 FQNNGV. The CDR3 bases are TGTGCCAGCAGCTTTACCCTGAGCGGGAGGGCCCGGAATGAGCAGTTCTTC. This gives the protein CASSFTLSGRARNEQFF.

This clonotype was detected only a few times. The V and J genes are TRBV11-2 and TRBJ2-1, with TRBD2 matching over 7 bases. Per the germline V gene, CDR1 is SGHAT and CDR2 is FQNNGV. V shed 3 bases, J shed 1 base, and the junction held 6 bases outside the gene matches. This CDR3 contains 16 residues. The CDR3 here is CASSFELAVSYNEQFF. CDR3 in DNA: TGTGCCAGCAGCTTCGAGCTAGCGGTATCCTACAATGAGCAGTTCTTC.